The 16 T cell receptor beta chains below all came from one sample that was sequenced in a study of T-cell memory formation after mild COVID-19. TCRdb re-called the 5' RACE reads through MiXCR, storing one row per CDR3 protein. Of some 450,000 distinct CDR3 sequences in the sample, roughly 18% are singletons; the top ten hold 20% to 25%. What was sequenced was PBMCs or a T cell subset sorted from them (not recorded which). All receptors come from a young man who had mild COVID-19 (a few samples of this study predate the infection). Cell type and time point are not known.

The genes are TRBV18 and TRBJ2-2; D gene ambiguous. This CDR3 contains 17 residues. V lost 3 bases to trimming and J lost 1 base, with 15 bases between them. The germline gives CDR1 KGHSH, CDR2 LQKENI. CDR3 protein: CASSPPEIDWNTGELFF. The CDR3 DNA reads as TGTGCCAGCTCACCGCCGGAGATTGACTGGAACACCGGGGAGCTGTTTTTT. Full variable domain (outside the CDR3, taken from reference TRBV18 and TRBJ2-2): NAGVMQNPRHLVRRRGQEARLRCSPMKGHSHVYWYRQLPEEGLKFMVYLQKENIIDESGMPKERFSAEFPKEGPSILRIQQVVRGDSAAYFCASSPPEIDWNTGELFFGEGSRLTVL.

This clonotype was recorded many times. This chain links TRBV12-3 or TRBV12-4 with TRBJ1-3; TRBD1 is a possible D gene (5 bases). This CDR3 has 14 amino acids. The V end lost 6 bases, the J end lost 2 bases, and 11 bases lay between the germline ends. The CDR3 DNA is TGTGCCAGCAGGGGGACCTCTACTGGAAACACCATATATTTT. Residues: CASRGTSTGNTIYF.

This rearrangement joins TRBV7-8 to TRBJ2-7; 10 nucleotides agree with TRBD2. The CDR3 is 14 amino acids. CDR1 is SGHVS, CDR2 FQNEAQ, per germline. Trimming at V came to 5 bases and at J to 4 bases, leaving 5 bases not matched to a gene. CDR3 coding DNA: TGTGCCAGCAGCCTAGGACTAGCGGTGTACGAGCAGTACGTC. As protein: CASSLGLAVYEQYV.

The gene calls are TRBV19 and TRBJ1-1; 8 bases map to TRBD1. CDR1 is LNHDA, CDR2 SQIVND, per germline (reference sequence). The trim removed 9 bases at V and 1 base at J, leaving 7 bases unmatched. The CDR3 consists of 14 residues. Written as DNA, the CDR3 is TGTGCCAGAAACGGACAGGGTGCGAACACTGAAGCTTTCTTT. Its protein product is CARNGQGANTEAFF.

The chain couples TRBV9 to TRBJ1-1; no firm D call. The CDR3 is 13 residues long. The V end was cut by 3 bases, the J end by 0 bases, with 6 bases between. Looked up from germline, CDR1 is SGDLS and CDR2 is YYNGEE. CDR3 sequence: CASSEAMNTEAFF. CDR3 nucleotide sequence: TGTGCCAGCAGCGAGGCTATGAACACTGAAGCTTTCTTT.

The V call is TRBV7-9, the J call TRBJ1-1; D is undetermined. Germline assignment: CDR1 SEHNR and CDR2 FQNEAQ (reference sequence). The CDR3 spans 13 residues. V lost 5 bases and J 7 bases, leaving 14 bases between the germline ends. The CDR3 protein is CASSPGRADEAFF. The CDR3, as DNA: TGTGCCAGCAGCCCGGGTAGGGCAGATGAAGCTTTCTTT.

This chain joins TRBV11-2 and TRBJ2-1, with D perhaps matching TRBD2 (5 bases). Germline V gene sequence: CDR1 SGHAT, CDR2 FQNNGV. The V end lost 1 base, the J end lost 4 bases, and 14 bases lay between the germline ends. This CDR3 has 16 residues. CDR3 residues: CASSLVTRVGYNEQFF. In nucleotides, the CDR3 is TGTGCCAGCAGCTTAGTAACGAGGGTGGGGTACAATGAGCAGTTCTTC.

This chain joins TRBV2 and TRBJ1-2, with TRBD1 as a possible D gene (5 bases). Trimming pared 7 bases from V and 4 bases from J, leaving 10 bases between. CDR3 size: 12 residues. Germline CDR1 reads SNHLY; CDR2 reads FYNNEI. The CDR3 spells CASNKDIYGYTF. The CDR3 DNA reads TGTGCCAGCAATAAGGACATCTATGGCTACACCTTC.

This CDR3 is CASSYSQGVHTGELFF. For the CDR3, the DNA is TGTGCCAGCAGTTACTCACAGGGGGTTCACACCGGGGAGCTGTTTTTT. This chain connects TRBV6-5 to TRBJ2-2; 8 bases match TRBD1. With V trimmed by 0 bases and J by 3 bases, 3 bases remained unmatched. Germline V lookup: CDR1 MNHEY, CDR2 SVGAGI. This CDR3 has 16 amino acids.

This clonotype was seen repeatedly, ten times or more. The V call is TRBV7-2, the J call TRBJ2-3, with D tentatively TRBD2 (6 bases). The CDR3 sequence is 14 residues long. Germline V lookup: CDR1 SGHTA, CDR2 FQGNSA. V gave up 3 bases and J gave up 2 bases, with 9 bases separating them. The CDR3 reads CASSFGGFTDTQYF. The DNA of the CDR3 is TGTGCCAGCAGCTTTGGGGGGTTCACAGATACGCAGTATTTT.

This clonotype has a handful of counts. The chain carries TRBV6-1 and TRBJ2-5; D unresolved. Per germline, CDR1 MNHNS and CDR2 SASEGT. V lost 5 bases and J lost 7, with 11 bases in between. The CDR3 loop spans 12 amino acids. The CDR3 nucleotides read TGTGCCAGCAGTATAACTCGCGGGACCCAGTACTTC. Translating it yields CASSITRGTQYF.

This chain connects TRBV27 to TRBJ1-1, with 7 bases that match TRBD1. J was trimmed by 1 base and V by 1 base; bases with no gene match: 9. The CDR3 runs to 17 residues. Germline V gene lookup returns CDR1 MNHEY and CDR2 SMNVEV (reference sequence). CDR3 coding DNA: TGTGCCAGCAGTTTATACCAAACAGGGGTTGCGAACACTGAAGCTTTCTTT. Translating gives CASSLYQTGVANTEAFF.

Many counts were recorded for this clonotype. This chain uses TRBV10-3 with TRBJ2-2; TRBD1 matches at 10 bases. V dropped 4 bases and J dropped 7; count of bases not matched to a gene: 6. Germline loops: CDR1 ENHRY, CDR2 SYGVKD. The CDR3 covers 15 residues. The DNA of the CDR3 is TGTGCCATCAGTGGACAGGGGGCTGGAAGCGGGGAGCTGTTTTTT. This sequence encodes CAISGQGAGSGELFF.

This clonotype occurred a few times. The rearrangement uses TRBV20-1 and TRBJ2-3; perhaps TRBD2 as D (5 bases). CDR1 and CDR2 (germline): DFQATT, SNEGSKA (reference sequence). The ends were cut back, 0 bases at V and 1 base at J, with 14 bases in the middle. The CDR3 has 16 residues. CDR3 nucleotide sequence: TGCAGTGCTAGAGATCTCCCGGGGTTTGGCACAGATACGCAGTATTTT. This sequence encodes CSARDLPGFGTDTQYF.

This clonotype was counted a few times. The V call is TRBV20-1, the J call TRBJ1-5, with a possible D match to TRBD1 (5 bases). The CDR3 sequence is 12 residues long. Trimming took off 1 base at V and 9 bases at J, with 10 bases between the two ends. Germline V gene data show CDR1 as DFQATT and CDR2 as SNEGSKA (reference sequence). In nucleotides, the CDR3 is TGCAGTGCTAGAGCCCAGGGAGGGCCCCAGCATTTT. Protein sequence: CSARAQGGPQHF.

The chain is built from TRBV4-1 and TRBJ1-5; the D gene is possibly TRBD1 (5 bases). The CDR3 runs 17 residues. V dropped 0 bases and J dropped 0 bases, with 12 bases sitting between them. Germline V CDR1 and CDR2: MGHRA, YSYEKL. Here the CDR3 reads CASSQESQVYSNQPQHF. In nucleotides, the CDR3 is TGCGCCAGCAGCCAAGAATCACAGGTCTATAGCAATCAGCCCCAGCATTTT.